A selection of T cell receptor beta chains follows, all from one sample in a study of CD8 T cells in ankylosing spondylitis. A single record per CDR3 protein comes from TCRdb applying MiXCR to the 5' RACE reads. The sample records 250,000 to 350,000 distinct CDR3 sequences, more than 20% being singletons. What was sequenced was blood, either unsorted or a sorted T cell fraction (not recorded which). The receptors come from a female donor with ankylosing spondylitis or in good health (not recorded which). CDR3s include the opening cysteine and the closing phenylalanine or tryptophan. The D gene is left open where the match is weak. Clone size is stated in some rows and not others, as once, few, many or a class when expanded.

d_gene | j_gene | v_gene | abundance | CDR3aa | CDR3nt
NA | TRBJ2-5 | TRBV2 | once | CASSVRDWGESQYF | TGTGCCAGCAGTGTACGGGACTGGGGGGAGTCCCAGTACTTC
TRBD1 | TRBJ2-7 | TRBV24-1 | once | CATSDLGQGGEQYF | TGTGCCACCAGTGATTTGGGACAGGGGGGCGAGCAGTACTTC
NA | TRBJ1-2 | TRBV7-9 | NA | CASSPPGSNYGYTF | TGTGCCAGCAGCCCCCCCGGCTCCAACTATGGCTACACCTTC
NA | TRBJ2-2 | TRBV4-3 | NA | CASSQEDGPYSNTGELFF | TGCGCCAGCAGCCAAGAAGACGGGCCATATTCGAACACCGGGGAGCTGTTTTTT
NA | TRBJ1-5 | TRBV5-6 | few | CASSEGVGNQPQHF | TGTGCCAGCAGCGAGGGGGTAGGCAATCAGCCCCAGCATTTT
NA | TRBJ2-7 | TRBV20-1 | NA | CSAPKSGNYEQYF | TGCAGTGCTCCTAAGAGTGGAAACTACGAGCAGTACTTC
NA | TRBJ2-2 | TRBV12-5 | NA | CASGPGHNTGELFF | TGTGCTAGTGGCCCAGGGCATAACACCGGGGAGCTGTTTTTT
NA | TRBJ2-1 | TRBV12-3/TRBV12-4 | NA | CASSTLGVAATNEQFF | TGTGCCAGCAGTACCCTGGGGGTAGCGGCTACCAATGAGCAGTTCTTC
TRBD1 | TRBJ1-1 | TRBV5-1 | NA | CASSLRTGGNTEAFF | TGCGCCAGCAGCTTGAGGACAGGGGGGAACACTGAAGCTTTCTTT
NA | TRBJ1-1 | TRBV6-2/TRBV6-3 | many | CASSSLRRGTEAFF | TGTGCCAGCAGTTCACTACGACGGGGCACTGAAGCTTTCTTT
NA | TRBJ1-1 | TRBV5-5 | many | CASSLEPSNTEAFF | TGTGCCAGCAGCTTGGAACCGTCGAACACTGAAGCTTTCTTT
NA | TRBJ2-2 | TRBV24-1 | few | CATAPRTGELFF | TGTGCCACCGCCCCCAGGACCGGGGAGCTGTTTTTT
TRBD2 | TRBJ2-7 | TRBV10-3 | few | CAISDLGGIEQYF | TGTGCCATCAGTGACCTCGGGGGGATCGAGCAGTACTTC
NA | TRBJ2-7 | TRBV6-5 | many | CASSYSRTSYEQYF | TGTGCCAGCAGTTACAGCCGGACCTCCTACGAGCAGTACTTC
NA | TRBJ1-5 | TRBV20-1 | NA | CSARPGEGGNQPQHF | TGCAGTGCTAGACCGGGGGAGGGCGGCAATCAGCCCCAGCATTTT
TRBD2 | TRBJ2-5 | TRBV20-1 | NA | CSARLAGEKETQYF | TGCAGTGCTAGACTAGCGGGAGAAAAAGAGACCCAGTACTTC
NA | TRBJ2-5 | TRBV7-2 | NA | CASSPEHRETQYF | TGTGCCAGCAGCCCGGAACACCGGGAGACCCAGTACTTC
NA | TRBJ1-2 | TRBV10-1 | few | CASSPRRTDGYTF | TGCGCCAGCAGCCCGAGACGGACGGACGGCTACACCTTC
TRBD1 | TRBJ2-1 | TRBV20-1 | NA | CSANRGYNEQFF | TGCAGTGCTAACAGGGGCTACAATGAGCAGTTCTTC
NA | TRBJ1-1 | TRBV29-1 | few | CSVLRGGNTEAFF | TGCAGCGTGCTGCGGGGTGGGAACACTGAAGCTTTCTTT
TRBD2 | TRBJ2-3 | TRBV11-2 | few | CASSQGGLARRFTDTQYF | TGTGCCAGCAGCCAAGGGGGACTAGCGCGTAGGTTTACAGATACGCAGTATTTT
NA | TRBJ1-3 | TRBV15 | few | CATSRDLRNTIYF | TGTGCCACCAGCAGAGATCTTAGAAACACCATATATTTT
TRBD2 | TRBJ2-1 | TRBV5-5 | few | CASSPSGDHSYNEQFF | TGTGCCAGCAGTCCTAGCGGGGACCACTCCTACAATGAGCAGTTCTTC
TRBD2 | TRBJ2-7 | TRBV5-6 | NA | CASSLLAGTLYEQYF | TGTGCCAGCAGCTTACTAGCGGGAACGTTGTACGAGCAGTACTTC
NA | TRBJ2-7 | TRBV4-2 | NA | CASSQGRRTSSSYEQYF | TGTGCCAGCAGCCAAGGCCGGCGAACTAGCTCCTCCTACGAGCAGTACTTC
NA | TRBJ1-2 | TRBV6-2/TRBV6-3 | NA | CASTNGGGFSYGYTF | TGTGCCAGCACGAACGGTGGGGGTTTCTCCTATGGCTACACCTTC
NA | TRBJ2-1 | TRBV20-1 | many | CSATDKSYNEQFF | TGCAGTGCCACGGATAAGTCCTACAATGAGCAGTTCTTC
TRBD1 | TRBJ2-6 | TRBV12-3/TRBV12-4 | many | CASSLGGTGSGANVLTF | TGTGCCAGCAGTTTAGGGGGGACAGGATCTGGGGCCAACGTCCTGACTTTC
NA | TRBJ2-7 | TRBV20-1 | few | CSARGADPTYEQYF | TGCAGTGCTAGAGGAGCCGACCCCACCTACGAGCAGTACTTC
TRBD2 | TRBJ2-1 | TRBV5-6 | NA | CASSLEGSGGSYNEQFF | TGTGCCAGCAGCTTGGAGGGTAGCGGGGGCTCCTACAATGAGCAGTTCTTC
NA | TRBJ2-7 | TRBV2 | few | CASSVGRGTYEQYF | TGTGCCAGCAGTGTTGGAAGGGGCACCTACGAGCAGTACTTC
NA | TRBJ2-5 | TRBV7-9 | NA | CASSPRPQETQYF | TGTGCCAGCAGCCCCAGACCCCAAGAGACCCAGTACTTC
NA | TRBJ2-3 | TRBV2 | NA | CASSIQQGWGGSTDTQYF | TGTGCCAGCAGTATCCAACAGGGTTGGGGCGGTAGCACAGATACGCAGTATTTT
NA | TRBJ2-7 | TRBV20-1 | few | CSARELGPPHEQYF | TGCAGTGCTAGAGAGTTAGGTCCCCCCCACGAGCAGTACTTC
TRBD1 | TRBJ1-5 | TRBV6-2/TRBV6-3 | NA | CASTRTGDQPQHF | TGTGCCAGCACTCGGACAGGGGATCAGCCCCAGCATTTT
NA | TRBJ2-1 | TRBV20-1 | many | CSARDKRTSLTYNEQFF | TGCAGTGCTAGAGATAAACGTACTTCCCTAACCTACAATGAGCAGTTCTTC
TRBD1 | TRBJ1-4 | TRBV5-4 | few | CASSYAGGDEKLFF | TGTGCCAGCAGCTACGCAGGGGGGGATGAAAAACTGTTTTTT
NA | TRBJ2-7 | TRBV6-7 | few | CASAWGYEQYF | TGTGCCAGTGCCTGGGGGTACGAGCAGTACTTC
TRBD2 | TRBJ2-3 | TRBV12-3/TRBV12-4 | few | CASSLDSGSLDTQYF | TGTGCCAGCAGTTTGGATAGCGGGAGTTTGGATACGCAGTATTTT
TRBD2 | TRBJ2-3 | TRBV12-3/TRBV12-4 | few | CASKSRLAGTDTQYF | TGTGCCAGCAAATCCAGACTAGCCGGCACAGATACGCAGTATTTT
NA | TRBJ1-2 | TRBV12-3/TRBV12-4 | few | CASSLDPTSYTF | TGTGCCAGCAGCCTCGACCCGACCTCATACACCTTC
TRBD2 | TRBJ2-1 | TRBV10-2 | NA | CASSLAGSGSISYNEQFF | TGCGCCAGCAGTCTAGCGGGTAGCGGGAGTATCTCCTACAATGAGCAGTTCTTC
TRBD2 | TRBJ2-1 | TRBV28 | few | CASHSVPGWTSGSNEQFF | TGTGCCAGCCACTCCGTTCCGGGGTGGACTAGCGGGAGTAATGAGCAGTTCTTC
TRBD2 | TRBJ2-2 | TRBV20-1 | few | CSARDGSSGNTGELFF | TGCAGTGCTAGAGATGGCTCTAGCGGAAACACCGGGGAGCTGTTTTTT
TRBD2 | TRBJ2-3 | TRBV20-1 | NA | CSKQLTSGGSTDTQYF | TGCAGTAAACAATTGACTAGCGGGGGTAGCACAGATACGCAGTATTTT
NA | TRBJ1-5 | TRBV28 | NA | CASTGSNQPQHF | TGTGCTAGCACGGGGAGCAATCAGCCCCAGCATTTT
TRBD2 | TRBJ2-5 | TRBV6-1 | few | CASRRTSEKTQYF | TGTGCCAGCAGGCGGACTAGCGAGAAGACCCAGTACTTC
TRBD2 | TRBJ2-2 | TRBV9 | NA | CASSVRGRAGTGELFF | TGTGCCAGCAGCGTACGCGGGAGGGCCGGCACCGGGGAGCTGTTTTTT
NA | TRBJ1-2 | TRBV29-1 | NA | CSVGARQAPNYGYTF | TGCAGCGTTGGAGCTAGACAGGCTCCTAACTATGGCTACACCTTC